These T cell receptor beta chains were read from a single sample in a study of T cell responses to AZD1222 COVID-19 vaccine. Clones were read by immunoSEQ multiplex PCR, and TCRdb kept only the in-frame ones, dropping some. The data contain tens of thousands of clones, approximately 81% of them singletons. Sequences were derived from peripheral blood, sampled on day 0 of AZD1222 vaccination. The receptors here all came from an adult in good health. CDR3s include the opening cysteine and the closing phenylalanine or tryptophan. A D gene is named only where the DNA matches it firmly. The size entry is marked missing in some rows and otherwise reads once, few, many or a size class.

clone_size	v_call	j_call	d_call	cdr3_nt	cdr3_aa
few	TRBV11-2	TRBJ2-7	NA	TGTGCCAGCAGCCCAGCCCGGGGCGGGATGACCTACGAGCAGTACTTC	CASSPARGGMTYEQYF
NA	TRBV6-5	TRBJ2-1	TRBD1	TGTGCCAGTGCTCAAGGGGCAGGACAGGAGGATGAGCAGTTCTTC	CASAQGAGQEDEQFF
NA	TRBV5-1	TRBJ2-7	TRBD1	TGCGCCAGCAGCCCGACAGGGAAACGGTACGAGCAGTACTTC	CASSPTGKRYEQYF
NA	TRBV10-3	TRBJ2-7	NA	TGTGCCATCAGTGAGTACCGGTCAGGAGGTTTATACGAGCAGTACTTC	CAISEYRSGGLYEQYF
NA	TRBV5-1	TRBJ1-2	TRBD1	TGCGCCAGCAGCTTTTCGGGCAGGGGGAACTATGGCTACACCTTC	CASSFSGRGNYGYTF
NA	TRBV6-4	TRBJ1-2	NA	TGTGCCAGCGGGGGGCAGGGAGCTAACTATGGCTACACCTTC	CASGGQGANYGYTF
NA	TRBV18	TRBJ2-7	NA	TGTGCCAGCTCAGCCGGGGTGGACGAGCAGTACTTC	CASSAGVDEQYF
once	TRBV5-4	TRBJ1-1	NA	TGTGCCAGCAGCTCTGGAGGGGCCGGAAGATCCACTGAAGCTTTCTTT	CASSSGGAGRSTEAFF
NA	TRBV6-2/TRBV6-3	TRBJ2-1	TRBD2	TGTGCCAGCAGTTACTCGCCGACTAGCGGGGTATACAATGAGCAGTTCTTC	CASSYSPTSGVYNEQFF
NA	TRBV11-1	TRBJ2-5	NA	TGTGCCAGCGGGGGGGAGACCCAGTACTTC	CASGGETQYF
NA	TRBV9	TRBJ1-4	NA	TGTGCCAGCAGCGGAGGGACGGGTAATGAAAAACTGTTTTTT	CASSGGTGNEKLFF
NA	TRBV6-5	TRBJ2-1	TRBD2	TGTGCCAGCAGGCTAGCGGGGGGGCAATACAATGAGCAGTTCTTC	CASRLAGGQYNEQFF
few	TRBV5-1	TRBJ1-2	NA	TGCGCCAGCAGCTTCGGTTCGGCTCCGGGTGAAAGCTACACCTTC	CASSFGSAPGESYTF
once	TRBV18	TRBJ1-5	NA	TGTGCCAGCTCACCGGACAGCGGGCGTCCGCCCCAGCATTTT	CASSPDSGRPPQHF
NA	TRBV19	TRBJ2-7	NA	TGTGCCAGTAGTATCGGGACATATTTCTCCTACGAGCAGTACTTC	CASSIGTYFSYEQYF
NA	TRBV7-2	TRBJ2-2	NA	TGTGCCAGCAGCTTAGTGCCTCGGACCGGGGAGCTGTTTTTT	CASSLVPRTGELFF
NA	TRBV7-2	TRBJ1-3	TRBD1	TGTGCCAGCAGCCGCGGGACAGGGGCCCTAAACACCATATATTTT	CASSRGTGALNTIYF
NA	TRBV19	TRBJ2-1	NA	TGTGCCAGTAGTAACCCCGGGGCGAACAATGAGCAGTTCTTC	CASSNPGANNEQFF
NA	TRBV4-1	TRBJ1-2	NA	TGCGCCAGCAGCCAAGCCGGGTATGGCTACACCTTC	CASSQAGYGYTF
NA	TRBV7-9	TRBJ1-5	TRBD1	TGTGCCAGCAGCCGACAGGGGGCTCAGCCCCAGCATTTT	CASSRQGAQPQHF
NA	TRBV7-8	TRBJ2-7	NA	TGTGCCAGCAGCTTAGCGTGGCCAACCTACGAGCAGTACTTC	CASSLAWPTYEQYF
NA	TRBV9	TRBJ1-5	NA	TGTGCCAGCAGCGTGGGCCGGGACATTCAGCCCCAGCATTTT	CASSVGRDIQPQHF
NA	TRBV23-1	TRBJ2-7	NA	TGCGCCAGCAGCCAAGCCCGACCCCCCGACTGGATTCGCTACGAGCAGTACTTC	CASSQARPPDWIRYEQYF
NA	TRBV7-6	TRBJ2-3	NA	TGTGCCAGCAGTGAGCTAGGGGGGGGCCCAGATACGCAGTATTTT	CASSELGGGPDTQYF
NA	TRBV5-1	TRBJ2-5	TRBD2	TGCGCCAGCAGCCCACTAGCGGGGGCAGAGACCCAGTACTTC	CASSPLAGAETQYF
NA	TRBV7-3	TRBJ2-2	TRBD2	TGTGCTCCGTGGAGTAGCGGGGGGCCCTCGAACACCGGGGAGCTGTTTTTT	CAPWSSGGPSNTGELFF
NA	TRBV28	TRBJ1-2	NA	TGTGCCAGCAGCCGGCACGACCTGCGCTATGGCTACACCTTC	CASSRHDLRYGYTF
NA	TRBV19	TRBJ2-1	NA	TGTGCCAGTACCGTCGGGCCTACCTACAATGAGCAGTTCTTC	CASTVGPTYNEQFF
NA	TRBV5-5	TRBJ2-7	NA	TGTGCCAGCAGCTTGTGGCAGGGGTCCTACGAGCAGTACTTC	CASSLWQGSYEQYF
NA	TRBV7-8	TRBJ2-1	NA	TGTGCCAGCAGCCCCCAGTGGGTCGGGTCCTACAATGAGCAGTTCTTC	CASSPQWVGSYNEQFF
NA	TRBV7-9	TRBJ1-1	NA	TGTGCCAGCACCCGACGAGGCGAGGGCGGAGCTTTCTTT	CASTRRGEGGAFF
NA	TRBV29-1	TRBJ1-4	TRBD1	TGCAGCGTTGAATCCCAGGGGGTGGAAAAACTGTTTTTT	CSVESQGVEKLFF
NA	TRBV18	TRBJ2-5	NA	TGTGCCAGCTCACAGGGCGGAGGGGGCCAGGAGACCCAGTACTTC	CASSQGGGGQETQYF
once	TRBV5-6	TRBJ1-2	NA	TGTGCCAGCAGCTTGTCGGGACGGAGTGTAAGCTACACCTTC	CASSLSGRSVSYTF
NA	TRBV9	TRBJ2-2	NA	TGTGCCAGCAGCGTAGGCGGTCCCACCGGGGAGCTGTTTTTT	CASSVGGPTGELFF
NA	TRBV5-1	TRBJ2-2	NA	TGCGCCAGCAGCGCAGATTTTTTGGGGGAGCTGTTTTTT	CASSADFLGELFF
NA	TRBV28	TRBJ1-5	NA	TGTGCCAGCAGTTCGGAGCTGCCCCAGCATTTT	CASSSELPQHF
NA	TRBV7-3	TRBJ2-7	TRBD1	TGTGCCAGCAGCTTGTTTTCCGGGACAGGCTACGAGCAGTACTTC	CASSLFSGTGYEQYF
once	TRBV19	TRBJ2-7	NA	TGTGCCAGTAGTATCGGAGGGGACGAGCAGTACTTC	CASSIGGDEQYF
NA	TRBV4-3	TRBJ1-1	TRBD1	TGCGCCAGCAGCCAAGATAGGTTTTCCGGGACAGGGGTGTGGGACACTGAAGCTTTCTTT	CASSQDRFSGTGVWDTEAFF
NA	TRBV9	TRBJ2-1	NA	TGTGCCAGCAGTCGAACCCCCGTGGCCAATGAGCAGTTCTTC	CASSRTPVANEQFF
NA	TRBV3-1/TRBV3-2	TRBJ2-7	NA	TGTGCCAGCAGCCAAGGTTGGGGAGACAAATACGAGCAGTACTTC	CASSQGWGDKYEQYF
NA	TRBV20-1	TRBJ2-5	NA	TGCAGTGCTAGTTGGGGAGCCAGAGAGACCCAGTACTTC	CSASWGARETQYF
NA	TRBV6-5	TRBJ1-5	NA	TGTGCCAGCAGACAGGATCGCAATCAGCCCCAGCATTTT	CASRQDRNQPQHF
NA	TRBV19	TRBJ2-3	TRBD1	TGTGCCAGTAGTTGGAGGACAGGGAAAGATACGCAGTATTTT	CASSWRTGKDTQYF